The next 13 T cell receptor beta chains were all read from a single sample in a study of cytomegalovirus exposure and HLA in healthy donors. The PCR contained 60 Vbeta and 13 Jbeta primers. The data were produced by immunoSEQ multiplex PCR, yet TCRdb's version contains in-frame clones alone and is incomplete. The repertoire holds about 190,000 clones, with around 79% as singletons. The sample was PBMCs. The receptors derive from a woman aged 18-29 years in good health and CMV-seronegative.

The chain uses TRBV5-1 and TRBJ2-7, with 8 bases that match TRBD1. From germline, CDR1 is SGHRS and CDR2 YFSETQ. The CDR3 runs to 14 residues. V was clipped by 4 bases and J by 2 bases; unmatched bases: 5. The CDR3: CASSIGQGTYEQYF. The CDR3 nucleotides are TGCGCCAGCAGCATCGGACAGGGAACCTACGAGCAGTACTTC.

The sample holds a few counts of this clone. The V gene is TRBV6-1, the J gene TRBJ2-5; 12 bases line up with TRBD2. The ends lost 2 bases at V and 6 bases at J; junction bases unmatched: 7. Germline V gene data show CDR1 as MNHNS and CDR2 as SASEGT. The CDR3 extends over 16 amino acids. The CDR3 loop reads CASSERLAGGLQTQYF. CDR3 coding DNA: TGTGCCAGCAGTGAAAGGCTAGCGGGAGGGCTACAGACCCAGTACTTC.

The J gene is TRBJ1-1, the V gene TRBV14, with D uncertain. The CDR3 has 15 amino acids. CDR1 is SGHDN and CDR2 is FVKESK in the germline V gene. V lost 4 bases, J lost 3 bases, and 15 bases lay in between. CDR3 nucleotide sequence: TGTGCCAGCAGCCCCCGGGTGCAGCTAGACACTGAAGCTTTCTTT. Translation: CASSPRVQLDTEAFF.

This chain links TRBV25-1 with TRBJ2-1; 8 bases match TRBD2. The V and J ends lost 8 bases and 8 bases, in that order; junction bases with no gene match: 11. Per germline, CDR1 MGHDK and CDR2 SYGVNS. CDR3 length: 14 amino acids. The CDR3 DNA sequence: TGTGCCAGCGGACGGGGGGGTGTGTGGGATGAGCAGTTCTTC. The encoded protein is CASGRGGVWDEQFF.

This clone was detected only once. J is TRBJ2-3 and V is TRBV25-1; D perhaps matches TRBD1 (6 bases). The germline V and J ends were trimmed by 3 bases and 6 bases, with 19 bases remaining between them. This CDR3 spans 16 amino acids. Germline V gives CDR1 MGHDK, CDR2 SYGVNS. Here the CDR3 reads CASSDNRDLLGDTQYF. For the CDR3, the DNA is TGTGCCAGCAGTGATAACAGGGATCTTCTAGGGGATACGCAGTATTTT.

V is TRBV6-1 and J is TRBJ1-1, with D possibly matching TRBD1 (6 bases). Trimming pared 5 bases from V and 7 bases from J, leaving 11 bases between. Germline loops: CDR1 MNHNS, CDR2 SASEGT. This CDR3 comprises 12 residues. The CDR3: CASSKETGEAFF. The CDR3 bases are TGTGCCAGCAGTAAGGAGACAGGTGAAGCTTTCTTT.

CDR3 region: CASSPREHAGELFF. In DNA form, the CDR3 reads TGTGCCAGCTCACCCAGGGAACACGCCGGGGAGCTGTTTTTT. This rearrangement joins TRBV18 to TRBJ2-2, with TRBD1 as a possible D gene (5 bases). The germline CDR1 and CDR2 sequences are KGHSH and LQKENI. Trimming removed 3 bases at V and 6 bases at J, with 11 bases between. The CDR3 covers 14 residues. Complete variable domain (other parts from reference TRBV18 and TRBJ2-2): NAGVMQNPRHLVRRRGQEARLRCSPMKGHSHVYWYRQLPEEGLKFMVYLQKENIIDESGMPKERFSAEFPKEGPSILRIQQVVRGDSAAYFCASSPREHAGELFFGEGSRLTVL.

The rearrangement uses TRBV6-1 and TRBJ1-1, with a weak D call TRBD1 (5 bases). Germline V gene data show CDR1 as MNHNS and CDR2 as SASEGT. V was clipped by 4 bases and J by 2 bases, with 8 bases between them. The CDR3 has 13 amino acids. CDR3 amino acids: CASSGQGNTEAFF. DNA for the CDR3: TGTGCCAGCAGTGGGCAGGGTAACACTGAAGCTTTCTTT.

CDR3 residues: CASSFYVVGGSWSAGELFF. The DNA for the CDR3 is TGTGCCAGCAGTTTTTATGTAGTAGGCGGGAGTTGGTCGGCCGGGGAGCTGTTTTTT. The chain couples TRBV28 to TRBJ2-2, with 7 bases that match TRBD2. Germline V lookup: CDR1 MDHEN, CDR2 SYDVKM. V gave up 3 bases and J gave up 6 bases; unmatched junction bases: 19. The length of the CDR3 is 19 residues.

This chain uses TRBV9 with TRBJ1-3; D uncertain. V was pared by 3 bases and J by 0 bases, with 10 bases between. The germline CDR1 and CDR2 sequences are SGDLS and YYNGEE. The CDR3 is made up of 15 amino acids. CDR3 sequence (DNA): TGTGCCAGCAGCGCGGGAGCACTCTCTGGAAACACCATATATTTT. It yields the protein CASSAGALSGNTIYF.

The J gene is TRBJ2-1, the V gene TRBV19, with 13 bases matching TRBD2. This CDR3 has 18 amino acids. Trimming at V came to 4 bases and at J to 0 bases, leaving 6 bases not matched to a gene. From germline, CDR1 is LNHDA and CDR2 SQIVND (reference sequence). The CDR3 nucleotides read TGTGCCAGTAGTAGACTAGCGGGAGGACCGAGCTCCTACAATGAGCAGTTCTTC. As protein: CASSRLAGGPSSYNEQFF.

The V call is TRBV11-2, the J call TRBJ2-7, with 7 bases fitting TRBD1. CDR3 size: 13 residues. J gave up 3 bases and V 8 bases, and 7 bases lay outside the gene matches. CDR1 SGHAT and CDR2 FQNNGV come from the germline V gene. The chain's CDR3 is CASWDSSFYEQYF. The DNA of the CDR3 is TGTGCCAGCTGGGACAGTTCTTTCTACGAGCAGTACTTC.

The DNA for the CDR3 is TGTGCCAGCAGCGAGACTAGTCGCACAGATACGCAGTATTTT. Translating gives CASSETSRTDTQYF. This sequence joins TRBV9 and TRBJ2-3, with D maybe TRBD2 (6 bases). The CDR3 extends over 14 amino acids. V was clipped by 3 bases and J by 1 base, with 9 bases between them. The germline gives CDR1 SGDLS, CDR2 YYNGEE.